The following is a TCR beta chain sequence with its context. Its specificity is not known. This entry belongs to a study of breast tumors, draining lymph nodes, adjacent tissues. Study-wide findings and caveats: Most tumor T cells seemingly derive from lymph node, then expand in tumor. Compared with lymph nodes, tumors were less diverse; compared with nontumor tissue, more. That most tumor T cells come from lymph nodes remained unproven. Luminal-like breast cancer showed significantly higher tumor–nontumor repertoire similarity than basal-like.

Trimming stripped 5 bases from V and 3 bases from J, with 9 bases between. The CDR3 is made up of 12 amino acids. Germline loops: CDR1 SGHRS, CDR2 YFSETQ. TCRdb re-called the multiplex PCR reads through MiXCR, storing one row per CDR3 protein. The sample has about 24,000 distinct CDR3 sequences; around 68% are singletons. This sequence joins TRBV5-1 and TRBJ2-7; D unresolved. The receptor was derived from a female donor with breast cancer. Some clones in this sample may be carry-over from other donors' samples. The sample consisted of tumor-adjacent breast tissue. CDR3 DNA: TGCGCCAGCAGTTTGTGCGGCTACGAGCAGTACTTC. This gives the protein CASSLCGYEQYF.